This T cell receptor (beta chain) was recovered during a study of blood T cell repertoires in COVID-19. As for the study in general: The origin of the acute and convalescent COVID-19 samples was the United States, Italy and Spain.

This clone was counted only a few times. As handled by the study authors: Researchers report that nucleated cell counts were estimated from reference gene primer amplification. This table comes from immunoSEQ multiplex PCR, and its TCRdb copy is limited to in-frame clones, with some not included. The V and J calls and clone size come from that table; D and trimming were worked out from the DNA. The sample yields 350,000 or so clones, over 85% seen once. The germline V gene has CDR1 SQVTM and CDR2 ANQGSEA. With V trimmed by 0 bases and J by 2 bases, 7 bases remained unmatched. This CDR3 is 15 amino acids long. In Seattle, patients joined the study during active infection and were tracked longitudinally.

This TCR was recovered from a woman aged 60-75 years with COVID-19, enrolled during active disease. This chain connects TRBV29-1 to TRBJ2-7; TRBD1 aligns across 7 bases. Input material: peripheral blood. The CDR3 spells CSVEDPGTATYEQYF. CDR3 nucleotide sequence: TGCAGCGTTGAAGATCCCGGGACAGCGACCTACGAGCAGTACTTC.